The 18 T cell receptor beta chains given below trace back to one sample, sequenced in a study of breast tumors, draining lymph nodes, adjacent tissues (dated by TCRdb to the mid-2010s). The library relied on multiplex PCR. Sequenced on an Illumina HiSeq 2000. Starting from the raw public reads, TCRdb applied fastp trimming at Q25, assembled clones with MiXCR and retained in-frame beta chains. Rows with a matching CDR3 protein are joined into one entry that keeps the most common DNA and genes. This sample is represented by roughly 130,000 distinct CDR3 sequences; 20% of them were singletons. The top ten constitute less than 4% of the sample. The axillary draining lymph nodes of breast cancer patients were the source of the lymph node samples. Sample: axillary lymph node tissue. These receptors came from a female donor with breast cancer. Some clones in this sample may be carry-over from other donors' samples.

At least ten counts were recorded for this clonotype. The genes are TRBV27 and TRBJ2-7; no clear D gene. Germline loops: CDR1 MNHEY, CDR2 SMNVEV (reference sequence). The CDR3 covers 14 residues. V gave up 3 bases and J gave up 2 bases, with 11 bases separating them. In nucleotides, the CDR3 is TGTGCCAGCAGTTTCTCCACAGCGACCTACGAGCAGTACTTC. Translation gives CASSFSTATYEQYF.

This clonotype was detected many times. J is TRBJ2-7 and V is TRBV2; TRBD1 matches at 8 bases. Germline V gene data show CDR1 as SNHLY and CDR2 as FYNNEI. V lost 8 bases to trimming and J lost 6 bases; unmatched junction nucleotides: 6. The CDR3 is made up of 12 amino acids. CDR3 residues: CASALTGVEQYF. The CDR3 DNA follows: TGTGCCAGCGCTCTGACAGGGGTCGAGCAGTACTTC.

This clonotype was detected many times. The chain has TRBV5-1 and TRBJ2-3; possibly TRBD1 for D (6 bases). CDR3 length equals 14 residues. V gave up 4 bases and J gave up 4 bases, with 13 bases separating them. Germline CDR1 and CDR2: SGHRS and YFSETQ. CDR3 sequence (DNA): TGCGCCAGCAGCCTAAACAGGGTTGCAGATACGCAGTATTTT. Encoded protein: CASSLNRVADTQYF.

This clonotype has just one count. One end of the junction fails to match germline, which may point to a read error. CDR3: CASSASAMGGTDTRYF. As DNA, the CDR3 is TGTGCCAGCAGCGCCAGTGCCATGGGTGGCACAGATACGCGGTATTTT. V usage is TRBV5-5 and J usage is TRBJ2-3; D is uncertain. This CDR3 spans 16 amino acids. Germline V gives CDR1 SGHKS, CDR2 YYEKEE (reference sequence).

Ten or more counts support this clonotype. The rearrangement joins TRBV6-2 or TRBV6-3 to TRBJ2-7, with TRBD1 matching over 7 bases. The CDR3 is 15 amino acids. Germline CDR1 is MNHEY and CDR2 is SVGEGT. V shed 2 bases and J 3 bases; nucleotides not matched to a gene: 7. The CDR3 loop is CASSYEGAWVYEQYF. Here the CDR3 DNA reads TGTGCCAGCAGTTACGAGGGGGCGTGGGTCTACGAGCAGTACTTC.

There are many counts of this clonotype. The gene calls are TRBV15 and TRBJ2-7, with 9 bases that match TRBD1. Per germline, CDR1 LNHNV and CDR2 YYDKDF (reference sequence). J was trimmed by 2 bases and V by 3 bases; bases with no gene match: 8. The CDR3 has 16 amino acids. CDR3 region: CATSRGPGQGPYEQYF. CDR3 bases: TGTGCCACCAGCAGGGGCCCGGGACAGGGTCCCTACGAGCAGTACTTC.

This clonotype has at least ten counts. V and J are TRBV4-1 and TRBJ2-2; tentatively, D is TRBD1 (7 bases). CDR3 length: 15 amino acids. Germline CDR1 is MGHRA and CDR2 is YSYEKL. The V and J ends lost 4 bases and 3 bases respectively, with 12 bases between them. In DNA, the CDR3 is TGCGCCAGCAGCCGCGGGACAGCGGACACCGGGGAGCTGTTTTTT. It encodes CASSRGTADTGELFF.

This clonotype was seen ten or more times. V and J are TRBV6-1 and TRBJ2-5; 13 nucleotides match TRBD2. Germline CDR1 reads MNHNS; CDR2 reads SASEGT. The V and J ends lost 1 base and 5 bases, in that order; junction bases with no gene match: 1. This CDR3 region has 15 residues. CDR3 sequence: CASSEVLAGGETQYF. CDR3 coding DNA: TGTGCCAGCAGTGAAGTACTAGCGGGGGGGGAGACCCAGTACTTC.

This clonotype was seen many times. The CDR3 protein is CASSRTGYGNEKLFF. CDR3 DNA: TGTGCCAGTAGTAGGACAGGGTATGGTAATGAAAAACTGTTTTTT. This chain links TRBV19 with TRBJ1-4; 8 positions match TRBD1. The CDR3 has 15 residues. Germline V CDR1 and CDR2: LNHDA, SQIVND (reference sequence). Trimming removed 4 bases from V and 4 bases from J; junction bases left unmatched: 5.

At least ten counts were recorded for this clonotype. The gene calls are TRBV6-5 and TRBJ2-7; the D call may be TRBD1 or TRBD2 (6 bases each). Trimming stripped 7 bases from V and 7 bases from J, with 14 bases between. This CDR3 has 12 residues. The germline CDR1 and CDR2 sequences are MNHEY and SVGAGI. The CDR3 DNA reads as TGTGCCAGCATGAGGGGGGTGGAGGAGCAGTACTTC. This codes for CASMRGVEEQYF.

This clonotype showed up many times. The chain uses TRBV3-1 and TRBJ2-3; 9 positions match TRBD2. This CDR3 is built from 15 residues. From germline, CDR1 is LGHDT and CDR2 YNNKEL (reference sequence). The V and J ends lost 3 bases and 3 bases, in that order; junction bases with no gene match: 4. The CDR3 is CASSQERGATDTQYF. CDR3 DNA: TGTGCCAGCAGCCAGGAGCGGGGGGCGACAGATACGCAGTATTTT.

This clonotype has at least ten counts. This chain links TRBV4-1 with TRBJ2-7; TRBD2 aligns across 10 bases. V trimming: 4 bases; J trimming: 3 bases; junction bases outside the gene matches: 6. The CDR3 runs to 15 residues. Looked up from germline, CDR1 is MGHRA and CDR2 is YSYEKL. DNA of the CDR3: TGCGCCAGCAGCCGGGTAGGACTAGCGGACTACGAGCAGTACTTC. It yields the protein CASSRVGLADYEQYF.

Many counts were recorded for this clonotype. The rearrangement links TRBV7-3 to TRBJ2-3; tentatively, D is TRBD1 or TRBD2 (5 bases each). V lost 6 bases and J lost 0, with 10 bases in between. The V gene's germline CDR1 is SGHTA and CDR2 FQGTGA. CDR3 size: 14 residues. The CDR3 coding sequence is TGTGCCAGCAGTCGGGGCGGGAGCACAGATACGCAGTATTTT. Its protein product is CASSRGGSTDTQYF.

As concerns this clonotype: Being one base from a much bigger clone, this may be a read error. The chain employs TRBV6-1 and TRBJ1-5; no firm D call. This CDR3 contains 15 residues. Germline V lookup: CDR1 MNHNS, CDR2 SASEGT. In DNA form, the CDR3 reads TGTGCCAGCGGTGAGTATTTCGGGGGCAATCAGCCCCAGCATTTT. It translates to CASGEYFGGNQPQHF.

This clonotype was seen repeatedly, ten times or more. The V and J genes are TRBV10-2 and TRBJ2-3; TRBD1 matches 11 bases. Trimming cost V 10 bases and J 4 bases; bases outside gene matches: 10. The CDR3 runs to 15 residues. Germline CDR1 is WSHSY and CDR2 is SAAADI. The CDR3 coding sequence is TGCGCCAACAGAACAGGACAGGGGGCATCAGATACGCAGTATTTT. Protein sequence: CANRTGQGASDTQYF.

This clonotype was observed a handful of times. The CDR3 region has the DNA TGTGCCAGCTCACCACCGAACACAGATACGCAGTATTTT. It codes for CASSPPNTDTQYF. This chain joins TRBV18 and TRBJ2-3; no clear D. The V end lost 0 bases, the J end lost 2 bases, and 3 bases lay between the germline ends. The CDR3 spans 13 residues. Germline CDR1 KGHSH, CDR2 LQKENI.

This clonotype was seen at least ten times. The chain has TRBV4-2 and TRBJ2-1, with a possible D match to TRBD2 (6 bases). Per the germline V gene, CDR1 is LGHNA and CDR2 is YNFKEQ. V was cut by 6 bases and J by 5 bases, with 11 bases left in between. The CDR3 length is 13 residues. CDR3 nucleotides: TGTGCCAGCAGTTCCGGACTAAACAATGAGCAGTTCTTC. Protein sequence: CASSSGLNNEQFF.

The V call is TRBV27, the J call TRBJ2-3, with D maybe TRBD2 (6 bases). Trimming removed 8 bases from V and 0 bases from J, with 9 bases in between. This CDR3 is 13 amino acids long. Per the germline V gene, CDR1 is MNHEY and CDR2 is SMNVEV (reference sequence). In DNA, the CDR3 is TGTGCCAGCGGGAGGATAAGCACAGATACGCAGTATTTT. Translated: CASGRISTDTQYF.